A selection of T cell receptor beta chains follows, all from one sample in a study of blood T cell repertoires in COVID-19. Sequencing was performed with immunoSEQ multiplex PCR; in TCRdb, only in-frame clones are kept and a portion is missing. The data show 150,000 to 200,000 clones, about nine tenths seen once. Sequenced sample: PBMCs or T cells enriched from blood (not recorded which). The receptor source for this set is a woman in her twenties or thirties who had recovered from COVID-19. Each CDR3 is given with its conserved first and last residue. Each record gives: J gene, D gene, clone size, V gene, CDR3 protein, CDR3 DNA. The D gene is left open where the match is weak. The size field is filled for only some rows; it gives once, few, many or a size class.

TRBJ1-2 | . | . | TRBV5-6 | CASSRRDGNYGYTF | TGTGCCAGCAGCCGGCGGGACGGAAACTATGGCTACACCTTC
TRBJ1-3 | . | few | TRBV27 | CASSPTSGNTIYF | TGTGCCAGCAGTCCAACTTCTGGAAACACCATATATTTT
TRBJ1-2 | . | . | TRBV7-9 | CASSLEGQNYGYTF | TGTGCCAGCAGCTTAGAGGGGCAGAACTATGGCTACACCTTC
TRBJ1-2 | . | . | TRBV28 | CASNSGALQPNYGYTF | TGTGCCAGCAACTCAGGGGCGCTTCAACCTAACTATGGCTACACCTTC
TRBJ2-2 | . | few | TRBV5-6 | CASSLTGFAGELFF | TGTGCCAGCAGCTTGACAGGGTTTGCCGGGGAGCTGTTTTTT
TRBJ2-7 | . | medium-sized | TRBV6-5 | CASSYREPGLTYEQYF | TGTGCCAGCAGTTACAGGGAACCGGGACTTACCTACGAGCAGTACTTC
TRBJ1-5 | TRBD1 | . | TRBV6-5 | CASSAPGQGGQPQHF | TGTGCCAGCAGCGCTCCGGGACAGGGTGGACAGCCCCAGCATTTT
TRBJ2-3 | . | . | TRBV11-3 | CASSKAASTDTQYF | TGTGCCAGCAGCAAAGCCGCTAGCACAGATACGCAGTATTTT
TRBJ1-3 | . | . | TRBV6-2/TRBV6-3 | CASSKMGEAGNTIYF | TGTGCCAGCAGTAAGATGGGAGAAGCTGGAAACACCATATATTTT
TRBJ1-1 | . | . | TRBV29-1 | CSVTGLNTEAFF | TGCAGCGTTACAGGGTTGAACACTGAAGCTTTCTTT
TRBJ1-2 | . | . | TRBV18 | CASSPPQQGNGYTF | TGTGCCAGCTCACCACCCCAACAGGGTAATGGCTACACCTTC
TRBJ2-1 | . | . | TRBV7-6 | CASSLVIDNEQFF | TGTGCCAGCAGCTTAGTTATAGACAATGAGCAGTTCTTC
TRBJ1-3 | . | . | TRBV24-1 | CATSAGIWYRNTIYF | TGTGCCACCAGTGCGGGGATATGGTATAGAAACACCATATATTTT
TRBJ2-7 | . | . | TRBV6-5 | CASRGYPSYEQYF | TGTGCCAGCAGGGGCTATCCTTCCTACGAGCAGTACTTC
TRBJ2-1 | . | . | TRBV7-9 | CASSLARGLYNEQFF | TGTGCCAGCAGCTTAGCGCGCGGCCTCTACAATGAGCAGTTCTTC
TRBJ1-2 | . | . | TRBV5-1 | CASSLGGTDNYGYTF | TGCGCCAGCAGCTTGGGCGGGACGGATAACTATGGCTACACCTTC
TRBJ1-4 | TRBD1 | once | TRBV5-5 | CASSRTGGPTNEKLFF | TGTGCCAGCAGCAGGACAGGGGGCCCAACTAATGAAAAACTGTTTTTT
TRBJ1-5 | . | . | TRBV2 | CASSEAGGQPQHF | TGTGCCAGCAGTGAAGCCGGGGGTCAGCCCCAGCATTTT
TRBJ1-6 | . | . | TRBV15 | CATSRIWGQGLNSPLHF | TGTGCCACCAGCAGAATTTGGGGGCAGGGGCTTAATTCACCCCTCCACTTT
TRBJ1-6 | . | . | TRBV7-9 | CASSTDGSSPLHF | TGTGCCAGCAGCACAGATGGGAGTTCACCCCTCCACTTT
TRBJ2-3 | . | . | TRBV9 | CASSVVPSPDTQYF | TGTGCCAGCAGCGTAGTTCCGTCTCCAGATACGCAGTATTTT
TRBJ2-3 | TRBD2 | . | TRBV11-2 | CASSASSGSTDTQYF | TGTGCCAGCAGCGCATCTAGCGGTAGCACAGATACGCAGTATTTT
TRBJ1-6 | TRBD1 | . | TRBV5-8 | CASSFMTGGHYNSPLHF | TGTGCCAGCAGCTTTATGACAGGGGGACATTATAATTCACCCCTCCACTTT
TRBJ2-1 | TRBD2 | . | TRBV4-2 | CASSQEGTSSGNEQFF | TGTGCCAGCAGCCAAGAGGGGACTAGCAGTGGCAATGAGCAGTTCTTC
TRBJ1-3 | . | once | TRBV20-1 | CSASGTLSGNTIYF | TGCAGTGCTAGTGGGACACTCTCTGGAAACACCATATATTTT
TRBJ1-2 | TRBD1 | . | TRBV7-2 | CASTDRVRSYGYTF | TGTGCCAGCACGGACAGGGTGCGGAGCTATGGCTACACCTTC
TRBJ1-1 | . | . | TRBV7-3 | CASSLMVGDTEAFF | TGTGCCAGCAGCCTGATGGTCGGAGACACTGAAGCTTTCTTT
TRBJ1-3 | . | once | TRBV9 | CASSVTVGNTIYF | TGTGCCAGCAGCGTAACGGTTGGAAACACCATATATTTT
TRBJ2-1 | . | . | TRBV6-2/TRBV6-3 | CASSSMRGHGEQFF | TGTGCCAGCAGTTCCATGCGGGGCCATGGTGAGCAGTTCTTC
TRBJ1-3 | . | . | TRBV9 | CASSNLEEGLSGNTIYF | TGTGCCAGCAGCAACTTGGAGGAGGGTCTCTCTGGAAACACCATATATTTT
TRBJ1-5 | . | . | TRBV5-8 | CASSPTEFNQPQHF | TGTGCCAGCAGCCCGACAGAGTTCAATCAGCCCCAGCATTTT
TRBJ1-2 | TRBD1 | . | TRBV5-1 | CASSSGTGGNYGYTF | TGCGCCAGCAGCTCCGGGACAGGGGGCAACTATGGCTACACCTTC
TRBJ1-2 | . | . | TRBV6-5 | CASSPRQTRIYGYTF | TGTGCCAGCAGTCCTAGACAGACGCGGATCTATGGCTACACCTTC
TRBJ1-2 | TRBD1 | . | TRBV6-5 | CATLGGRGQHGYTF | TGTGCCACCCTAGGCGGCAGGGGGCAACATGGCTACACCTTC
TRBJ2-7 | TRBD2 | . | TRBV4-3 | CASSPGGGLDPYEQYF | TGCGCCAGCAGCCCCGGCGGGGGACTAGACCCCTACGAGCAGTACTTC
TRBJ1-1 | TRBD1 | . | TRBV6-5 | CASSRQGWSSAEAFF | TGTGCCAGCAGTCGACAGGGGTGGAGTAGCGCTGAAGCTTTCTTT
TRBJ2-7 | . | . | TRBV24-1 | CATSDPSEGPPYEQYF | TGTGCCACCAGTGATCCATCGGAGGGCCCCCCTTACGAGCAGTACTTC
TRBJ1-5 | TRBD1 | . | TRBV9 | CASSQQGASNQPQHF | TGTGCCAGCAGTCAACAGGGGGCTAGCAATCAGCCCCAGCATTTT
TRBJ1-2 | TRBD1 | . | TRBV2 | CASSEYRDRVYGYTF | TGTGCCAGCAGTGAATACCGGGACAGGGTCTATGGCTACACCTTC
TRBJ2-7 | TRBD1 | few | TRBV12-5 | CASGSQGAGHEQYF | TGTGCTAGTGGTTCACAGGGGGCGGGCCACGAGCAGTACTTC
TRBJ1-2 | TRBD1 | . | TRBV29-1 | CSVNRGRGYGYTF | TGCAGCGTGAACAGGGGGCGCGGGTATGGCTACACCTTC
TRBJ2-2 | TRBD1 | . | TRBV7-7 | CASSPNRGDTGELFF | TGTGCCAGCAGCCCAAACAGGGGGGACACCGGGGAGCTGTTTTTT
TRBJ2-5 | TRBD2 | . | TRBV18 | CASSPASGLETQYF | TGTGCCAGCTCACCAGCTAGCGGGTTGGAGACCCAGTACTTC
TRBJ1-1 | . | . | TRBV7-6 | CASSREGSNTEAFF | TGTGCCAGCAGCCGGGAGGGCAGTAACACTGAAGCTTTCTTT
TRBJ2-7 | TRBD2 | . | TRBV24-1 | CATSRGRARDYEQYF | TGTGCCACCAGTCGCGGGAGGGCCAGAGATTACGAGCAGTACTTC
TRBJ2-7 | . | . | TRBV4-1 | CASSQGGGHAGYEQYF | TGCGCCAGCAGCCAAGGGGGGGGGCACGCGGGTTACGAGCAGTACTTC
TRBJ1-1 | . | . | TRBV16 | CASSQSAQGQGFF | TGTGCCAGCAGCCAATCGGCGCAGGGCCAAGGGTTCTTT
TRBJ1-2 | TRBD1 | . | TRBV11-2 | CASSSSLGTGGLYGYTF | TGTGCCAGCAGCTCGTCTTTGGGGACAGGGGGCCTCTATGGCTACACCTTC
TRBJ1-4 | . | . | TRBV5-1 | CASSLQGSTNEKLFF | TGCGCCAGCAGCTTGCAGGGGTCGACTAATGAAAAACTGTTTTTT
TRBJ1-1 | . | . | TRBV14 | CASSQDSTTGEAFF | TGTGCCAGCAGCCAAGATTCGACCACAGGGGAAGCTTTCTTT
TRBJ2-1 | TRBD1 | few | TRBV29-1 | CSVRTGGSYNEQFF | TGCAGCGTTCGGACAGGGGGGTCCTACAATGAGCAGTTCTTC
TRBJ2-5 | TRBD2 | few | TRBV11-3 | CASSSRAGGREGETQYF | TGTGCCAGCAGCTCAAGGGCGGGAGGTCGGGAAGGGGAGACCCAGTACTTC
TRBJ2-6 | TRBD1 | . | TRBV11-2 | CASTHQTGSQISGANVLTF | TGTGCCAGCACCCATCAGACAGGGAGCCAGATCTCTGGGGCCAACGTCCTGACTTTC
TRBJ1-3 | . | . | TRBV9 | CASSVAGEGNTIYF | TGTGCCAGCAGCGTAGCCGGGGAAGGAAACACCATATATTTT
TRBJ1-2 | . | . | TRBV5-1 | CASSLGGYYGYTF | TGCGCCAGCAGCTTGGGCGGGTACTATGGCTACACCTTC
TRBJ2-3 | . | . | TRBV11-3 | CASSHGAFSTDTQYF | TGTGCCAGCAGCCATGGGGCCTTTTCTACTGATACGCAGTATTTT
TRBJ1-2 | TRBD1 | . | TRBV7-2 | CASSLGRGAGGYTF | TGTGCCAGCAGCTTGGGCAGGGGGGCCGGTGGCTACACCTTC
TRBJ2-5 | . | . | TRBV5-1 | CASSLPGSRETQYF | TGCGCCAGCAGCTTACCGGGGTCAAGGGAGACCCAGTACTTC
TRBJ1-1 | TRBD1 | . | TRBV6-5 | CASSRLTGGGTEAFF | TGTGCCAGCAGTCGACTGACAGGGGGGGGCACTGAAGCTTTCTTT